This TCR beta chain was captured by sequencing in a study of blood T cell repertoires in COVID-19. Study-level information: Acute and convalescent COVID-19 samples came from the United States, Italy and Spain. From T cells, B-cell-depleted T cells, or PBMCs came the material, which was cDNA or gDNA.

V was trimmed by 1 base and J by 1 base, leaving 10 bases between them. CDR1 and CDR2 (germline): LNHDA, SQIVND (reference sequence). The CDR3 length is 15 residues. Assay used: immunoSEQ multiplex PCR; TCRdb lists only in-frame clones, some missing. The sample carries approximately 150,000 clones, nearly 90% recorded once. The sequencing input was peripheral blood. V usage is TRBV19 and J usage is TRBJ1-1, with D perhaps matching TRBD1 (5 bases). The sequence came from a man aged 65 to 85 with acute or convalescent COVID-19. Written as DNA, the CDR3 is TGTGCCAGTAGTATAGGTTACAGGTCGAACACTGAAGCTTTCTTT. Protein sequence: CASSIGYRSNTEAFF.